Listed below are T cell receptor beta chains from one sample, sequenced in a study of graft-versus-host responses after intestinal transplantation. Sequencing used immunoSEQ multiplex PCR; TCRdb keeps in-frame clones, though not all of them. Of about 16,000 clones in the sample, roughly 78% are singletons; the top ten hold 18%. The specimen was ileum tissue, collected roughly 3.5 months after intestinal transplant. The origin of the receptors is a human patient who received an intestinal transplant, so some T cells may come from the graft donor. CDR3s include the opening cysteine and the closing phenylalanine or tryptophan. Each record gives: V gene, J gene, D gene, clone size, CDR3 DNA, CDR3 protein. A D gene is named only where the DNA matches it firmly. Clone size is shown for a subset of rows, as once, few, many or a class of expanded clone.

>TRBV7-3|TRBJ2-7|.|.
TGTGCCAGCAGCTTAACGGGCGCAGGGAGCTCCTACGAGCAGTACTTC
CASSLTGAGSSYEQYF
>TRBV5-1|TRBJ2-7|TRBD2|.
TGCGCCAGCGACACCCACCACGGGACTATCGTGTCCTACGAGCAGTACTTC
CASDTHHGTIVSYEQYF
>TRBV6-5|TRBJ2-1|.|.
TGTGCCAGCAGTTACTCTGGGGTAGACAATGAGCAGTTCTTC
CASSYSGVDNEQFF
>TRBV14|TRBJ1-1|.|few
TGTGCCAGCAGCCAAGATCTAGGGGTTTCAGCTTTCTTT
CASSQDLGVSAFF
>TRBV19|TRBJ1-6|.|.
TGTGCCAGCTTCCCTCCGGGACAATATAATTCACCCCTCCACTTT
CASFPPGQYNSPLHF
>TRBV14|TRBJ2-3|.|.
TGTGCCAGCAGCCAAACCGCCAATACGCAGTATTTT
CASSQTANTQYF
>TRBV28|TRBJ1-1|.|.
TGTGCCAGCAGTTTACCCTTCCGGGGGGCAAGCACTGAAGCTTTCTTT
CASSLPFRGASTEAFF
>TRBV5-6|TRBJ2-7|TRBD1|.
TGTGCCAGCAGCTTGTCCCCTGGCAGGGGGCGCGAGCAGTACTTC
CASSLSPGRGREQYF
>TRBV9|TRBJ2-2|TRBD2|once
TGTGCCAGCAGCCCAGAGACTGGCGGGAGGGCCGGGGAGCTGTTTTTT
CASSPETGGRAGELFF
>TRBV19|TRBJ1-5|TRBD1|.
TGTGCCAGTAGTCGCCAAAGACAGGGGCTAGGTCAGCCCCAGCATTTT
CASSRQRQGLGQPQHF
>TRBV5-5|TRBJ2-1|.|large
TGTGCCAGCAGCTCTCAGGCCGGCTCCTACAATGAGCAGTTCTTC
CASSSQAGSYNEQFF
>TRBV2|TRBJ1-4|.|once
TGTGCCAGCAGTGGACGGCCTCTCAATGAAAAACTGTTTTTT
CASSGRPLNEKLFF
>TRBV28|TRBJ1-2|.|.
TGTGCCAGCAGCCCCCGGGGGCTTAACTATGGCTACACCTTC
CASSPRGLNYGYTF
>TRBV13|TRBJ2-7|.|.
TGTGCCAGCAGCGCCCAGGGGGGACCCTACGAGCAGTACTTC
CASSAQGGPYEQYF
>TRBV27|TRBJ2-1|.|.
TGTGCCAGCAGTTTAATAGGGGCGCAGAACATCCATGAGCAGTTCTTC
CASSLIGAQNIHEQFF
>TRBV4-3|TRBJ2-2|.|.
TGCGCCAGCAGCCACGGGACCGGGGAGCTGTTTTTT
CASSHGTGELFF
>TRBV18|TRBJ2-1|TRBD1|.
TGTGCCAGCTCACCACCGGGACGACAGGGATACAATGAGCAGTTCTTC
CASSPPGRQGYNEQFF
>TRBV21-1|TRBJ2-1|.|once
TGTGCCAGCAGCAAAGGGCGACGTCCCTCCTACAATGAGCAGTTCTTC
CASSKGRRPSYNEQFF
>TRBV5-1|TRBJ1-1|TRBD1|once
TGCGCCAGCAGCTCTTGGACAGGCCGGAACACTGAAGCTTTCTTT
CASSSWTGRNTEAFF
>TRBV7-9|TRBJ2-7|.|.
TGTGCCAGCAGCTTAGACCCTAACTCCTACGAGCAGTACTTC
CASSLDPNSYEQYF
>TRBV10-3|TRBJ2-6|.|.
TGTGCCATCTCGAGCTCTGGGGCCAACGTCCTGACTTTC
CAISSSGANVLTF
>TRBV11-2|TRBJ2-7|.|.
TGTGCCAGCAGCTTAGATCTTAGCCTTTTAGTTTACGAGCAGTACTTC
CASSLDLSLLVYEQYF
>TRBV7-3|TRBJ2-7|.|.
TGTGCCAGCAGGTTAGCAGGGTCCCACGAGCAGTACTTC
CASRLAGSHEQYF
>TRBV5-4|TRBJ2-7|.|.
TGTGCCAGCAGCCAGGGGCGCTCCTACGAGCAGTACTTC
CASSQGRSYEQYF
>TRBV6-6|TRBJ1-2|.|large
TGTGCCACACAGGGAGTTGAGGGCTACACCTTC
CATQGVEGYTF
>TRBV28|TRBJ2-1|TRBD2|.
TGTGCCAGCAGTTTAGTTACTAGCGGGACGTTAAACAATGAGCAGTTCTTC
CASSLVTSGTLNNEQFF
>TRBV10-3|TRBJ2-1|TRBD1|few
TGTGCCATCAGTGACCATTCGACAGGGGGCAATGAGCAGTTCTTC
CAISDHSTGGNEQFF
>TRBV4-2|TRBJ1-5|.|.
TGTGCCAGCAGCCAAGATCCCATTTCAGGAGGCGGTCAGCCCCAGCATTTT
CASSQDPISGGGQPQHF
>TRBV19|TRBJ2-3|.|.
TGTGCCAGTAGTCGCCAGATCTTTTATGGCACAGATACGCAGTATTTT
CASSRQIFYGTDTQYF
>TRBV19|TRBJ2-2|.|.
TGTGCCAGTAGTACCCTATTAACCGGGGAGCTGTTTTTT
CASSTLLTGELFF
>TRBV5-6|TRBJ2-1|.|.
TGTGCCAGCAGCTTCATCCGAGTGGATGAGCAGTTCTTC
CASSFIRVDEQFF
>TRBV7-8|TRBJ2-1|.|few
TGTGCCAGCAGCCCTTGGGACGCCGGCCACAATGAGCAGTTCTTC
CASSPWDAGHNEQFF
>TRBV6-6|TRBJ2-7|TRBD2|once
TGTGCCAGCAGTTACGCCGATAGCGGGGGCTACGAGCAGTACTTC
CASSYADSGGYEQYF
>TRBV6-5|TRBJ2-1|.|.
TGTGCCAGCAGTTACTCTTGGGCGGCGCACTACAATGAGCAGTTCTTC
CASSYSWAAHYNEQFF
>TRBV5-1|TRBJ2-1|.|few
TGCGCCAGCAGCTATATAGGAAACAATGAGCAGTTCTTC
CASSYIGNNEQFF
>TRBV7-3|TRBJ2-3|.|.
TGTGCCAGCAGCCCCCCTAGCACAGATACGCAGTATTTT
CASSPPSTDTQYF
>TRBV14|TRBJ2-3|TRBD1|few
TGTGCCAGCAGGCCAGACCGGGACAGGGGATCAGATACGCAGTATTTT
CASRPDRDRGSDTQYF
>TRBV28|TRBJ2-7|.|.
TGTGCCAGCAGTTTAATCCGGCACGAGCAGTACTTC
CASSLIRHEQYF
>TRBV2|TRBJ2-5|.|.
TGTGCCAGCAGTGATAGACGGCCCTTAGGGGAGACCCAGTACTTC
CASSDRRPLGETQYF
>TRBV27|TRBJ2-1|.|.
TGTGCCAGCAGTCCCATTGGACCTGGCGATGAGCAGTTCTTC
CASSPIGPGDEQFF
>TRBV27|TRBJ2-3|.|.
TGTGCCAGCAGTTGGAGACCGGGACCAAAAACTAGCACAGATACGCAGTATTTT
CASSWRPGPKTSTDTQYF
>TRBV6-6|TRBJ2-7|.|.
TGTGCCAGCACCCTACTTCAGGGGACTGAGAAGCTCTTC
CASTLLQGTEKLF
>TRBV23-1|TRBJ2-7|.|.
TGCGCCAGCAGTCATAGCACAGGGAGCTCCTACGAGCAGTACTTC
CASSHSTGSSYEQYF
>TRBV4-1|TRBJ1-1|.|.
TGCGCCAGCAGCCAAGATTTGCTGGGGTGGGTTATAGGAGGGAAAAACACTGAAGCTTTCTTT
CASSQDLLGWVIGGKNTEAFF
>TRBV11-1|TRBJ1-1|.|.
TGTGCCAGCAGCTATGGCAGGTTGATTGGTGAAGCTTTCTTT
CASSYGRLIGEAFF
>TRBV18|TRBJ2-5|.|.
TGTGCCAGCTCCAAGTACCAAGAGACCCAGTACTTC
CASSKYQETQYF